The source of this TCR beta chain is a study of T cells in Graves' hyperthyroidism and ophthalmopathy. CDR1 SSHAT and CDR2 FNYEAQ come from the germline V gene (reference sequence). This CDR3 has 13 amino acids. It was RNA transcripts that yielded the amplified TCR beta CDR3 regions. When the TCR CDR3 underwent first-round RT-PCR, the HTBI primer set was used. TCRdb recomputed calls from the multiplex PCR reads with MiXCR, one row per CDR3 protein. The sample lists 490,000 or so distinct CDR3 sequences, roughly 22% occurring once. Lactation, pregnancy, other autoimmune disease or uncontrolled infection excluded patients. This clonotype was picked up a small number of times. A read error may account for a junction end that differs from germline.

The sample comprised blood. V is TRBV7-7 and J is TRBJ2-3; D remains ambiguous. This receptor was identified in a woman in her seventies with Graves' ophthalmopathy. CDR3 sequence reads: CASSPSPGDTQYF. The CDR3 DNA reads TGTGCTAGCAGCCCAAGTCCCGGGGATACGCAGTATTTT.